This T cell receptor (beta chain) derives from a study of tumor-infiltrating lymphocytes in primary liver carcinoma. Study-level background: The patients included men and women who were aged 30 to 69 years.

CDR1 and CDR2 (germline): MNHEY, SVGAGI. The CDR3 sequence is 17 residues long. Trimming removed 8 bases at V and 3 bases at J, with 23 bases between. RNA and DNA were co-extracted from roughly 20-30 mg of unsorted bulk tissue. The researchers produced TCR beta cDNA from 500 ng total RNA with a constant-region primer. ARM-PCR was slightly modified, and three nested multiplex PCR rounds with it gave rise to the TCR beta libraries. With TRBV1-TRBV30 forward primers and a C-beta reverse primer, the first two PCR rounds were run for nine to eleven cycles each. TCRdb reprocessed the multiplex PCR reads with MiXCR, giving one entry per CDR3 protein. The sample holds over 95,000 distinct CDR3 sequences; approximately 68% are singletons and the top ten take 9% to 10%.

V gene TRBV6-5 combines with J gene TRBJ2-1, with D unresolved. Sequenced input: liver tumor tissue from sampling region 5. Subset given: tumor region T5, tumor centre. This receptor was identified in a woman aged 55-69 years with primary liver carcinoma and hepatitis B virus infection. CDR3 loop: CASGPRVRARRYNEQFF. The CDR3 DNA follows: TGTGCCAGCGGGCCCCGGGTTCGAGCACGTCGCTACAATGAGCAGTTCTTC.